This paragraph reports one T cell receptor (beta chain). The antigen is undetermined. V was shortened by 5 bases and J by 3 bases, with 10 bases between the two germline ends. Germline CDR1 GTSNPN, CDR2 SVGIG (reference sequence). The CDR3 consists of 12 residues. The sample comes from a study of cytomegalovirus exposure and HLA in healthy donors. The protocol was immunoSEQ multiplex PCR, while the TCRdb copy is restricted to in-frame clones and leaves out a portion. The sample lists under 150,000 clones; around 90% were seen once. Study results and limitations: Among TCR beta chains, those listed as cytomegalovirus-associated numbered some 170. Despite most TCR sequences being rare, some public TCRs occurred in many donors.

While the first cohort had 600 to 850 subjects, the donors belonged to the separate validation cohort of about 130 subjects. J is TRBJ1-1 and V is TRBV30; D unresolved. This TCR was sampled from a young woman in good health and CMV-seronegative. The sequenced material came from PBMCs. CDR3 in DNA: TGTGCCTGGGTGGGAGGCCACACTGAAGCTTTCTTT. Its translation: CAWVGGHTEAFF.